The TCR beta chain described here comes from a study of T cell responses to AZD1222 COVID-19 vaccine. Overall study findings and caveats: There were vaccine-associated CD4 TCRs across spike, dominant at 160-218 and 743-854.

The germline V and J ends were trimmed by 3 bases and 4 bases, with 6 bases remaining between them. Germline V lookup: CDR1 KGHSH, CDR2 LQKENI. The CDR3 totals 12 residues. The repertoire was sequenced with immunoSEQ multiplex PCR; TCRdb's copy has only in-frame clones and lacks some. The sample includes roughly 200,000 clones, roughly 93% seen only once; the top ten take around 0.96%. Details on this clone: Antigen specificity is unknown.

J is TRBJ1-2 and V is TRBV18; no clear D gene. The clonotype comes from an adult who received the MenACWY meningococcal vaccine as a control. The sequences come from peripheral blood, collected 28 days after the second dose of the MenACWY control vaccine. The CDR3 reads CASSPGPYGYTF. The CDR3 DNA reads TGTGCCAGCTCACCCGGACCCTATGGCTACACCTTC.